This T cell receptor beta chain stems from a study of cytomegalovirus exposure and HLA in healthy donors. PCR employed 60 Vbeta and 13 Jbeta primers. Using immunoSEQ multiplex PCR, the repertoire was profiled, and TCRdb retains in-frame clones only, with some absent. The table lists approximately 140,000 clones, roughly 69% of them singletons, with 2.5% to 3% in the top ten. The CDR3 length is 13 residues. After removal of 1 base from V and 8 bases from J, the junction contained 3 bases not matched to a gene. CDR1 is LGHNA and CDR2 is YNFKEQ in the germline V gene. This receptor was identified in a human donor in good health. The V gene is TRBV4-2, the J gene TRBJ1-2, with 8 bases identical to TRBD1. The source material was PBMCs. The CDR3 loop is CASSQGAGGGYTF. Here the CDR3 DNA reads TGTGCCAGCAGCCAAGGGGCAGGGGGCGGCTACACCTTC.